This T cell receptor beta chain was captured by sequencing in a study of spatial heterogeneity in lung cancer. Study summary: Unique TCR and UMI combinations averaged more than ten appearances each in raw reads. General observations from the study: It was found that expanded intratumoral alpha and beta TCR counts tracked tumor mutation counts.

A word on this clonotype: Its antigen is not known.

Looked up from germline, CDR1 is MGHDK and CDR2 is SYGVNS. Trimming stripped 1 base from V and 4 bases from J, with 10 bases between. CDR3 size: 14 residues. As to time point: sample taken at primary tumor resection. Just over 70 TRACERx patients with early, untreated non-small cell lung cancer donated samples. Material for sequencing was whole RNA from tumor, nontumor lung or frozen PBMC, left unsorted. A distinct unique molecular identifier was carried by each TCR cDNA molecule. A single record per CDR3 protein comes from TCRdb applying MiXCR to the 5' RACE reads. The table lists about 5,700 distinct CDR3 sequences, around a quarter of them singletons.

This receptor was identified in a male donor with early-stage non-small cell lung cancer. V gene TRBV25-1 combines with J gene TRBJ2-5; D gene uncertain. Sequenced here: lung tumor tissue, sampled at surgery. The CDR3 is CASSESGPRETQYF. The DNA of the CDR3 is TGTGCCAGCAGTGAATCGGGTCCTCGAGAGACCCAGTACTTC.